The present T cell receptor beta chain was sequenced within a study of blood T cells in healthy people across ages. A word on this clonotype: Its antigen is not identified.

Sample donors were healthy Caucasian individuals that came from Russia, aged roughly 6 to 95. Study-wide points: In long-lived donors, naive CD4+ cell counts and diversity exceeded those of aged donors.

Germline V CDR1 and CDR2: SGHTA, FQGNSA. Deletions cut 4 bases from V and 4 bases from J, with 14 bases between. The CDR3 is 14 amino acids. A second PCR of roughly 7 to 11 cycles used a sample-barcoded 5' primer and a J-beta primer mix. TCRdb analysed the 5' RACE reads with MiXCR anew, one entry per CDR3 protein. The sample consists of roughly 1,500,000 distinct CDR3 sequences, approximately 38% of them appearing once. The receptor comes from a woman under 30 in good health. The chain has TRBV7-2 and TRBJ2-7; unclear D gene. The sample was blood. This CDR3 is CASSSRTNGYEQYF. The CDR3, as DNA: TGTGCCAGCAGCTCCCGGACCAACGGGTACGAGCAGTACTTC.